This T cell receptor (beta chain) emerged from a study of cytomegalovirus exposure and HLA in healthy donors. Primers for the PCR totalled 60 Vbeta and 13 Jbeta. Using immunoSEQ multiplex PCR, the repertoire was profiled, and TCRdb retains in-frame clones only, with some absent. The sample holds about 83,000 clones, 70% to 75% seen once. Study conclusions and caveats: A later analysis by the authors found several of the most significant clusters apparently linked to common viral pathogens.

V dropped 3 bases and J dropped 3 bases, with 3 bases sitting between them. Per the germline V gene, CDR1 is DFQATT and CDR2 is SNEGSKA (reference sequence). The CDR3 consists of 11 residues. Everyone who donated was a healthy bone marrow donor. This clone was counted only a few times. The antigen remains unidentified. This receptor was obtained from a man between 60 and 70 years old in good health and CMV-seronegative. The V call is TRBV20-1, the J call TRBJ1-3; D uncertain. Sequencing was carried out using PBMCs. DNA of the CDR3: TGCAGTGCTAGGCGTGGAAACACCATATATTTT. This sequence encodes CSARRGNTIYF.